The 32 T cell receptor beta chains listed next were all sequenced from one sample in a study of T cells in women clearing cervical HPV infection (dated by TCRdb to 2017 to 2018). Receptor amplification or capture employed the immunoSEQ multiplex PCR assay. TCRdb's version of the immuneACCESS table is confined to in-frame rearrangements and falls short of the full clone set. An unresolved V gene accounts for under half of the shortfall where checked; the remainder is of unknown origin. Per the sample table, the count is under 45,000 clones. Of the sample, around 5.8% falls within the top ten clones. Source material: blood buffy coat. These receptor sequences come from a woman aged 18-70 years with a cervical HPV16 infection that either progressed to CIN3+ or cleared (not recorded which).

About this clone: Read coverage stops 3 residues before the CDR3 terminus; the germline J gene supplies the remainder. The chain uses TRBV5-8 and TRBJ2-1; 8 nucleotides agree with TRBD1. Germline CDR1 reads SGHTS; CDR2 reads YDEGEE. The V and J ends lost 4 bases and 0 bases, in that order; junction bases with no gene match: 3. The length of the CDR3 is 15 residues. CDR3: CASSPGQASYNEQFF. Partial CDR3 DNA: TGTGCCAGCAGCCCGGGACAGGCCTCCTACAATGAG.

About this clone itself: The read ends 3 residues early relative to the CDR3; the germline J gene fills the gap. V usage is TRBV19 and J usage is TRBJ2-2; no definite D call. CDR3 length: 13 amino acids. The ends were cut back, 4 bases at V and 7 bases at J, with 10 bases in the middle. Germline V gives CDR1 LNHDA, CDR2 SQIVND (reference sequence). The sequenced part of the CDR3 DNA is TGTGCCAGTAGTAAGGGTGGTAACGGGGAG. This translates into CASSKGGNGE. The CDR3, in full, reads CASSKGGNGELFF.

Here the CDR3 reads CASRRGGKAFF. The CDR3 DNA, read in part, is TGTGCCAGCAGGCGGGGAGGGAAA. This chain uses TRBV7-9 with TRBJ1-1; D uncertain. The read ends 3 residues before the CDR3 terminus; that terminus is restored from the germline J gene. Germline CDR1 is SEHNR and CDR2 is FQNEAQ (reference sequence). This CDR3 region has 11 residues.

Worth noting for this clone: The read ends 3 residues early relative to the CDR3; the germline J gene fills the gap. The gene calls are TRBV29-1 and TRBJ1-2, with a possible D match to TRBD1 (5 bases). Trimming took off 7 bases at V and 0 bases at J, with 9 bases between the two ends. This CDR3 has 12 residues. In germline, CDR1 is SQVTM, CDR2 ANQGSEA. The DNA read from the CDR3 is TGCAGCGCTGACAGAGCTAACTATGGC. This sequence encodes CSADRANYG. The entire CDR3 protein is CSADRANYGYTF.

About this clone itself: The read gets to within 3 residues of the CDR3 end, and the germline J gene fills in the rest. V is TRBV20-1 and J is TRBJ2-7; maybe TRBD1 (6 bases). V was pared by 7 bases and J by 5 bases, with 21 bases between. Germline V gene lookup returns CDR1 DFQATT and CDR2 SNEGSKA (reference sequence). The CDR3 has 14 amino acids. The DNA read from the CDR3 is TGCAGTGTCCCCGTCAGGGGCTTGAGGAACGAG. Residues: CSVPVRGLRNE. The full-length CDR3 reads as CSVPVRGLRNEQYF.

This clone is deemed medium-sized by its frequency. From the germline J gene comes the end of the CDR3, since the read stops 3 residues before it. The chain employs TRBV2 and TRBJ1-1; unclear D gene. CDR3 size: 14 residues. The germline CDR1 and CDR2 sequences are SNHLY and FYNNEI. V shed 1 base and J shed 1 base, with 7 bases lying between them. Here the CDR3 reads CASSEGSGNTEAFF. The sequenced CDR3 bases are TGTGCCAGCAGTGAAGGTAGTGGGAACACTGAA.

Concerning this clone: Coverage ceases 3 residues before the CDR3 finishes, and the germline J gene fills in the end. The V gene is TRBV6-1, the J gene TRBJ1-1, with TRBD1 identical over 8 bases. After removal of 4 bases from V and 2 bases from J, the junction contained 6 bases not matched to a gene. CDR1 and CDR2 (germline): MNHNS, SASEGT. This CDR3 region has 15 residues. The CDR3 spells CASSASPGGNTEAFF. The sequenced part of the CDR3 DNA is TGTGCCAGCAGTGCCTCCCCAGGGGGCAACACTGAA.

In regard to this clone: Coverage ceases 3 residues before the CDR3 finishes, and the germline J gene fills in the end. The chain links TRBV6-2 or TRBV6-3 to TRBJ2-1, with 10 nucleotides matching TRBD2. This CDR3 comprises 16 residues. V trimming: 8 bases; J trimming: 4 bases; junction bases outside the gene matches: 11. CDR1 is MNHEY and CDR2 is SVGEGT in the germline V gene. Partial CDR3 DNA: TGTGCCAGCTGCGACAGCGGGAGGGTGAATTACAATGAG. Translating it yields CASCDSGRVNYNE. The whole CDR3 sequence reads CASCDSGRVNYNEQFF.

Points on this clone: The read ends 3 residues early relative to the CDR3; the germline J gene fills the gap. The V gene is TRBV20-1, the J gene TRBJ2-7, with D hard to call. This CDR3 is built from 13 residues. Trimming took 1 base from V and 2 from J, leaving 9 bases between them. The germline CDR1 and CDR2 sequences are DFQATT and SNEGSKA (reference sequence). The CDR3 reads CSARGRLAYEQYF. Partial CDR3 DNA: TGCAGTGCTAGAGGGCGGTTGGCCTACGAG.

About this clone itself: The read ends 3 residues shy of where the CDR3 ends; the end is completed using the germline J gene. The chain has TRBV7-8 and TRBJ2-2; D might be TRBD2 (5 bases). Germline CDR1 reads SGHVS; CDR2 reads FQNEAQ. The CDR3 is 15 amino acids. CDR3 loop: CASSLPPDYNEKLFF. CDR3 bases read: TGTGCCAGCAGCCTCCCGCCCGACTATAATGAAAAG.

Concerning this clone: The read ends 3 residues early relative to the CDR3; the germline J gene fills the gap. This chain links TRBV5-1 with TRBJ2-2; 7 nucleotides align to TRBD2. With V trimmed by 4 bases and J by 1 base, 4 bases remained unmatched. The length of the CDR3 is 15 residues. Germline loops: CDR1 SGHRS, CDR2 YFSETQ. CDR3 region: CASSPWGGNTGELFF. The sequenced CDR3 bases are TGCGCCAGCAGCCCCTGGGGGGGGAACACCGGGGAG.

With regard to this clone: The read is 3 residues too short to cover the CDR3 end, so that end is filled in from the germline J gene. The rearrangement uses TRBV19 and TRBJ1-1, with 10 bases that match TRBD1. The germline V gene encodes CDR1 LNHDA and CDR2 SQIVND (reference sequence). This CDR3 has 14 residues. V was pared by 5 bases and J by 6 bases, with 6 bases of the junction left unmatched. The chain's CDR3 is CASSSGTGASEAFF. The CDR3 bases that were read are TGTGCCAGTAGTTCTGGGACAGGGGCTTCTGAA.

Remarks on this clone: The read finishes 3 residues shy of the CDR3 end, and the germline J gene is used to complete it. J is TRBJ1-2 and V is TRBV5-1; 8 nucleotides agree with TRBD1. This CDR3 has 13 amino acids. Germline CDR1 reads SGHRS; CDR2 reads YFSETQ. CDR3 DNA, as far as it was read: TGCGCCAGCAGGGGGGAGGACAGGGACGGC. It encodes CASRGEDRDG. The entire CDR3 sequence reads CASRGEDRDGYTF.

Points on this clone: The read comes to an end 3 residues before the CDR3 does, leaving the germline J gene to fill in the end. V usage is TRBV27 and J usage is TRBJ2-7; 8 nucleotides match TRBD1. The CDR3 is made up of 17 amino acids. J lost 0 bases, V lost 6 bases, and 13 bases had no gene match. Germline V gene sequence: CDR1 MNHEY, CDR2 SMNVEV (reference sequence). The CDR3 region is CASSNNRRTGSSYEQYF. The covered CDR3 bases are TGTGCCAGCAGCAACAATCGCCGGACAGGGAGCTCCTACGAG.

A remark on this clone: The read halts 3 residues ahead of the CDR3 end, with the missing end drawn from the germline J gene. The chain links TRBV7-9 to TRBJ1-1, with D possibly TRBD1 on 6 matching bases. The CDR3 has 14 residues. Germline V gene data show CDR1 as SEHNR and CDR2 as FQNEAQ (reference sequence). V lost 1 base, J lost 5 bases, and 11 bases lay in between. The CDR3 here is CASSLGGRGTEAFF. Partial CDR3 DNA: TGTGCCAGCAGCTTAGGGGGGCGAGGGACTGAA.

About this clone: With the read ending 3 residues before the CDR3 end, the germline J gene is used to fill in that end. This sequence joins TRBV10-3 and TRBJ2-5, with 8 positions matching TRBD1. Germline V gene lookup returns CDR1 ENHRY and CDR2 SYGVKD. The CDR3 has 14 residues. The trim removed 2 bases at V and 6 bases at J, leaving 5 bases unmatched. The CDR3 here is CAISEGQGAKTQYF. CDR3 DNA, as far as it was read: TGTGCCATCAGTGAGGGTCAGGGGGCGAAGACC.

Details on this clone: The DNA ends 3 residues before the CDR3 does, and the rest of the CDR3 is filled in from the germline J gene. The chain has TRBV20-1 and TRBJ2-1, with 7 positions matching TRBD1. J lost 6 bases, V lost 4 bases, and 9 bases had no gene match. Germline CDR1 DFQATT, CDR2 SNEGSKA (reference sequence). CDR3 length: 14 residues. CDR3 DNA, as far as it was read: TGCAGTGCTACTCGGGACAGTCGGGGCAATGAG. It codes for CSATRDSRGNE. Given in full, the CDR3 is CSATRDSRGNEQFF.

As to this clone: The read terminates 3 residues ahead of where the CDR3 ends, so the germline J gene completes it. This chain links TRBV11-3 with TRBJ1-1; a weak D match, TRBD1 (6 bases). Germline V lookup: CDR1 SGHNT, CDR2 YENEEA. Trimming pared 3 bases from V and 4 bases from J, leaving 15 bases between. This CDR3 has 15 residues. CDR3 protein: CASSFPGTRSTEAFF. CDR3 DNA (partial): TGTGCCAGCAGCTTCCCCGGGACAAGGAGCACTGAA. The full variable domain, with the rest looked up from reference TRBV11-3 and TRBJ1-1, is EAGVVQSPRYKIIEKKQPVAFWCNPISGHNTLYWYLQNLGQGPELLIRYENEEAVDDSQLPKDRFSAERLKGVDSTLKIQPAELGDSAVYLCASSFPGTRSTEAFFGQGTRLTVV.

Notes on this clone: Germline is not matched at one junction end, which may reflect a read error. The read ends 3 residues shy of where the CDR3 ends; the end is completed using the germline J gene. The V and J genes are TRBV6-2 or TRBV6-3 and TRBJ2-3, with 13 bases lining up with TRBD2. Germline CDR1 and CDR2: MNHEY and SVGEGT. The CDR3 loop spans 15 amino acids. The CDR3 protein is CASSFGTSGTETQYF. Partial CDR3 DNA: TGTGCCAGCAGTTTTGGGACTAGCGGGACAGAGACG.

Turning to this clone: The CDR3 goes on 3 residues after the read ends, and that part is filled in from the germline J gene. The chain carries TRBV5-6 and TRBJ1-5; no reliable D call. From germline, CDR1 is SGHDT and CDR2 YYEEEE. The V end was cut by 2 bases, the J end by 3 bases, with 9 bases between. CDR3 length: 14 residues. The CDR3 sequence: CASSFRLDNQPQHF. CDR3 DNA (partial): TGTGCCAGCAGCTTTCGACTGGACAATCAGCCC.

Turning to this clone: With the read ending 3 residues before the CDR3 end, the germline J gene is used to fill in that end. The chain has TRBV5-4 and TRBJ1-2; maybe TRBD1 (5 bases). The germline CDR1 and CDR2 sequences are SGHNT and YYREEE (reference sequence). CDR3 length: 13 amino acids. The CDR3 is CASSHRGARGYTF. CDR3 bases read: TGTGCCAGCAGTCATAGAGGGGCGAGGGGC.

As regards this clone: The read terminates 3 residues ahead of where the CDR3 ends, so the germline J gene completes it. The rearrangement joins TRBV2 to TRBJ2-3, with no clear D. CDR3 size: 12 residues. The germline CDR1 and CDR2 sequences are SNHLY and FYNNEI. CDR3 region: CASADLQETQYF. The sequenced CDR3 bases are TGTGCCAGCGCTGACTTACAAGAGACG.

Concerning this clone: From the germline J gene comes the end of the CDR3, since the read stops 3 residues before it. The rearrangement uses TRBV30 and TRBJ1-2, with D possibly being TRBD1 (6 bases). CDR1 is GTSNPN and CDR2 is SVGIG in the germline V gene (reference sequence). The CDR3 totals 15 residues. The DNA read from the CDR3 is TGTGCCTGGAGTGTCGGTACATCAAGGGACAATGAC. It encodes CAWSVGTSRDND. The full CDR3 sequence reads CAWSVGTSRDNDYTF.

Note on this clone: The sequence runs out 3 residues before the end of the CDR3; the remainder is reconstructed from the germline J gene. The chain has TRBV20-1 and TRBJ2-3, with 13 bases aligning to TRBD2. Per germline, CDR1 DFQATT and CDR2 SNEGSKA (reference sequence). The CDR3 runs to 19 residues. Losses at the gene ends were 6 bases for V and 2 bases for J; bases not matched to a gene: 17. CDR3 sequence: CSAPGLAGAGGASTDTQYF. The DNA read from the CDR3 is TGCAGTGCCCCAGGACTAGCGGGAGCTGGGGGGGCCTCCACAGATACG.

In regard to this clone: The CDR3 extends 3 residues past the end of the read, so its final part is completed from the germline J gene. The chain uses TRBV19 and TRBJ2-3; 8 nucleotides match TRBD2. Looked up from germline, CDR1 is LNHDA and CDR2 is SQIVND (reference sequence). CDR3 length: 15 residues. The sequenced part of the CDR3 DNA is TGTGCCAGTAGTACCTGGCCGGGGGGGGATCAGCCG. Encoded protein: CASSTWPGGDQP. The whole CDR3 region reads CASSTWPGGDQPQYF.

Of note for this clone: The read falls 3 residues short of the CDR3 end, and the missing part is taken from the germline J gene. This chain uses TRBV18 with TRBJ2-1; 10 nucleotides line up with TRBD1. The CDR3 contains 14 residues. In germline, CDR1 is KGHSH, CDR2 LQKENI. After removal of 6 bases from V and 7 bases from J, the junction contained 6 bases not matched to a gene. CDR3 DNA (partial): TGTGCCAGCTCCGGGACAGGGGAGGTGAATGAG. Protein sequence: CASSGTGEVNE. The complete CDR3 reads CASSGTGEVNEQFF.

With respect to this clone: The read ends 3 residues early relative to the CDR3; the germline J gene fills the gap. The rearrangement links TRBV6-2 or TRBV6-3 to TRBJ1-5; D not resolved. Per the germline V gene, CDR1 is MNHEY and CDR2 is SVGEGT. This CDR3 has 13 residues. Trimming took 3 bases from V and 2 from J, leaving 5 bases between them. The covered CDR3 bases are TGTGCCAGCAGTTATGAGGGCAATCAGCCC. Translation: CASSYEGNQP. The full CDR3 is CASSYEGNQPQHF.

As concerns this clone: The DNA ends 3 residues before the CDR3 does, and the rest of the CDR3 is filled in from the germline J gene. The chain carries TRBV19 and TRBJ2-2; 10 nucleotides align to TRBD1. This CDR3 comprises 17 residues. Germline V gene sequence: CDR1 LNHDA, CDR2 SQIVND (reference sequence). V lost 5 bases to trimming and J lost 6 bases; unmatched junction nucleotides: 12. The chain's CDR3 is CASSPLEGQGRSGELFF. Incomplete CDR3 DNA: TGTGCCAGTAGTCCCCTAGAGGGACAGGGGCGGTCCGGGGAG.

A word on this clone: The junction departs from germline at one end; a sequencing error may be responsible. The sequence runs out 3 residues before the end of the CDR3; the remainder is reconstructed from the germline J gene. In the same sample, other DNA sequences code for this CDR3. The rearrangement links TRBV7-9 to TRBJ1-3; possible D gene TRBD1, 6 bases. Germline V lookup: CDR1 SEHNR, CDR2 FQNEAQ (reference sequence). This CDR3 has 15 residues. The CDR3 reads CASSSRDNSGNTIYF. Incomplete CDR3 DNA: TGTGCCAGCAGTAGCAGGGACAACTCTGGAAACACG.

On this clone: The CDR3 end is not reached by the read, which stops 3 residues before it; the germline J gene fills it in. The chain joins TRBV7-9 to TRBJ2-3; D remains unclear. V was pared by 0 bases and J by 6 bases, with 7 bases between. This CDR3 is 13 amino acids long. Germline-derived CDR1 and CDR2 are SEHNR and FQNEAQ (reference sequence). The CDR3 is CASSLASVDTQYF. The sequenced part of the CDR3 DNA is TGTGCCAGCAGCTTAGCGAGCGTGGATACG.

CDR3 DNA (partial): TGTGCCAGCAGCTCTGGGGGGGCGGGAATGGATACG. Residues: CASSSGGAGMDT. The entire CDR3 is CASSSGGAGMDTQYF. This chain uses TRBV11-3 with TRBJ2-3; tentative D call: TRBD2 (7 bases). From the germline J gene comes the end of the CDR3, since the read stops 3 residues before it. Germline assignment: CDR1 SGHNT and CDR2 YENEEA. The V and J ends lost 4 bases and 6 bases respectively, with 17 bases between them. There are 15 residues in the CDR3.

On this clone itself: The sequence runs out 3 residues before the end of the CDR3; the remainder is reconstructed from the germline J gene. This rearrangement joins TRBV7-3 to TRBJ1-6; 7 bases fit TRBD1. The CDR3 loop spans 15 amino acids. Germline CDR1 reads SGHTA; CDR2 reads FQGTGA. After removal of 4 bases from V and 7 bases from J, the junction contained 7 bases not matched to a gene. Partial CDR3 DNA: TGTGCCAGCAGCTGGGCGGGACAGAGAAATTCACCC. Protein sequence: CASSWAGQRNSP. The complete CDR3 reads CASSWAGQRNSPLHF.